The present TCR beta chain was sequenced within a study of blood T cell repertoires in COVID-19. For the study at large: Acute and convalescent COVID-19 samples came from the United States, Italy and Spain. PBMCs, B-cell-depleted T cells, or T cells were the source of the cDNA or gDNA that made up the material.

In the study's own analysis: Researchers report that nucleated cell counts were estimated from reference gene primer amplification. Clones were read by immunoSEQ multiplex PCR, and TCRdb kept only the in-frame ones, dropping some. D and trimming come from the DNA, and the V and J calls and clone size come from that table. The repertoire has 130,000 to 150,000 clones, 70% to 90% of them found once; the top ten carry about 2.8%. This receptor was obtained from a human donor with acute or convalescent COVID-19. The donor label of this sample is uncertain. The sample consisted of peripheral blood.

CDR3 in amino acids: CASSKGTVYQPQHF. In DNA, the CDR3 is TGTGCCAGCTCAAAAGGGACAGTTTATCAGCCCCAGCATTTT. The rearrangement uses TRBV18 and TRBJ1-5, with 7 positions matching TRBD1. Unmatched junction bases numbered 6, after V lost 5 bases and J lost 5 bases. Germline CDR1 is KGHSH and CDR2 is LQKENI. CDR3 length: 14 amino acids.